This TCR beta chain was sequenced in a study of T cell responses to AZD1222 COVID-19 vaccine. Using immunoSEQ multiplex PCR, the repertoire was profiled, and TCRdb retains in-frame clones only, with some absent. The sample has more than 55,000 clones, around 80% seen once. Germline V gene lookup returns CDR1 MNHNS and CDR2 SASEGT. This CDR3 spans 14 amino acids. The ends were cut back, 0 bases at V and 0 bases at J, with 6 bases in the middle. About this clone: Its antigen is not known.

Study conclusions and caveats: The repertoires were collected only after the peak T cell response. At study baseline, merely five or six AZD1222 recipients were seropositive. There were vaccine-associated CD4 TCRs across spike, dominant at 160-218 and 743-854.

Second-dose intervals near 4 or 12 weeks were combined. The source material was peripheral blood, sampled 28 days after the second AZD1222 dose. This receptor was identified in an adult who received the AZD1222 COVID-19 vaccine. The rearrangement links TRBV6-1 to TRBJ2-7; TRBD1 or TRBD2 may be the D gene (5 bases each). DNA of the CDR3: TGTGCCAGCAGTGAAGCGAGGGGCTCCTACGAGCAGTACTTC. Residues: CASSEARGSYEQYF.